The 30 T cell receptor beta chains in this list originate from one sample, sequenced in a study of cytomegalovirus exposure and HLA in healthy donors. The PCR employed 60 Vbeta primers together with 13 Jbeta primers. Sequenced by immunoSEQ multiplex PCR; TCRdb stores in-frame clones only, minus some. Seen here are around 70,000 clones, under 80% observed once, and the top ten hold about 12%. Specimen: PBMCs. The receptor set was obtained from a male donor in good health and CMV-seropositive.

This clone appeared once. The chain employs TRBV5-1 and TRBJ2-3; TRBD2 is a possible D gene (5 bases). Germline lookup yields CDR1 SGHRS and CDR2 YFSETQ. The CDR3 is 17 amino acids. Trimming shortened V by 3 bases and J by 2 bases, and 19 bases separated the two germline ends. CDR3 in amino acids: CASSSGSNSGNTDTQYF. The CDR3 nucleotides read TGCGCCAGCAGCTCTGGGTCCAACTCGGGAAACACAGATACGCAGTATTTT.

The rearrangement uses TRBV10-3 and TRBJ2-4, with 7 positions matching TRBD2. CDR1 ENHRY and CDR2 SYGVKD come from the germline V gene. The CDR3 runs to 17 residues. V was clipped by 2 bases and J by 8 bases; unmatched bases: 15. The CDR3 nucleotides are TGTGCCATCAGTGAGGGGGGGGAGGGGCGCCTTGGGGACATTCAGTACTTC. Amino acid sequence: CAISEGGEGRLGDIQYF.

The genes are TRBV14 and TRBJ2-1, with a weak D call TRBD2 (5 bases). The CDR3 contains 14 residues. CDR1 and CDR2 from the germline V gene are SGHDN and FVKESK. V lost 3 bases and J 1 base, leaving 7 bases between the germline ends. The CDR3 sequence: CASSQGVSYNEQFF. The CDR3 DNA sequence: TGTGCCAGCAGCCAGGGAGTATCCTACAATGAGCAGTTCTTC.

Only a few counts were recorded for this clone. This rearrangement joins TRBV9 to TRBJ2-1; D may be TRBD1 (6 bases). There are 15 residues in the CDR3. The germline V and J ends were trimmed by 0 bases and 0 bases, with 7 bases remaining between them. Germline CDR1 SGDLS, CDR2 YYNGEE. Written as DNA, the CDR3 is TGTGCCAGCAGCGTAGAGGGGGTCTCCTACAATGAGCAGTTCTTC. Translated, it gives CASSVEGVSYNEQFF.

The rearrangement joins TRBV10-3 to TRBJ2-1, with 12 positions matching TRBD1. Trimming took 0 bases from V and 11 from J; bases not matched to a gene: 2. Per the germline V gene, CDR1 is ENHRY and CDR2 is SYGVKD. The CDR3 has 14 amino acids. This chain's CDR3 is CAISESGQGAQQFF. CDR3 nucleotides: TGTGCCATCAGTGAGTCGGGACAGGGGGCTCAGCAGTTCTTC.

This clone has just one count. The rearrangement links TRBV7-6 to TRBJ2-7; TRBD2 agrees at 10 bases. The CDR3 consists of 15 residues. The germline CDR1 and CDR2 sequences are SGHVS and FNYEAQ. Losses at the gene ends were 1 base for V and 5 bases for J; bases not matched to a gene: 5. CDR3 DNA sequence: TGTGCCAGCAGCTTAGTACTAGCGGGGAGTGACGAGCAGTACTTC. The encoded protein is CASSLVLAGSDEQYF.

V and J are TRBV5-1 and TRBJ2-3, with 7 bases matching TRBD1. Germline CDR1 SGHRS, CDR2 YFSETQ. This CDR3 contains 19 residues. Trimming at V came to 0 bases and at J to 5 bases, leaving 18 bases not matched to a gene. CDR3 nucleotide sequence: TGCGCCAGCAGCTTGGACCCCCGGGACAGAGGTCTGAGTTTAGATACGCAGTATTTT. Amino acid sequence: CASSLDPRDRGLSLDTQYF.

This sequence joins TRBV7-2 and TRBJ1-1; D is possibly TRBD1 (6 bases). From germline, CDR1 is SGHTA and CDR2 FQGNSA. The V end lost 2 bases, the J end lost 0 bases, and 16 bases lay between the germline ends. The CDR3 contains 17 residues. As DNA, the CDR3 is TGTGCCAGCAGCTTACGGGCGACAGGATACATGAACACTGAAGCTTTCTTT. Protein sequence: CASSLRATGYMNTEAFF.

This chain joins TRBV30 and TRBJ1-2; possible D gene TRBD1, 6 bases. This CDR3 region has 14 residues. Germline V gene data show CDR1 as GTSNPN and CDR2 as SVGIG (reference sequence). V was clipped by 1 base and J by 4 bases, with 13 bases between them. The chain's CDR3 is CAWSGPTGLYGYTF. The CDR3 DNA reads TGTGCCTGGAGTGGACCGACAGGTCTCTATGGCTACACCTTC.

The rearrangement links TRBV6-6 to TRBJ2-1; 11 nucleotides agree with TRBD1. CDR3 length: 15 amino acids. Germline lookup yields CDR1 MNHNY and CDR2 SVGAGI (reference sequence). V dropped 6 bases and J dropped 9; count of bases not matched to a gene: 10. CDR3 protein: CASRKQGQGDSEQFF. CDR3 sequence (DNA): TGTGCCAGCAGAAAGCAGGGACAGGGGGATTCTGAGCAGTTCTTC.

This clone was seen once. The genes are TRBV7-2 and TRBJ2-7; TRBD2 matches 15 bases. The CDR3 spans 15 residues. V shed 1 base, J shed 7 bases, and the junction held 2 bases outside the gene matches. Germline assignment: CDR1 SGHTA and CDR2 FQGNSA. The CDR3 DNA sequence: TGTGCCAGCAGCTTAGAGGGGACTAGCGGGGGGGAGCAGTACTTC. It specifies CASSLEGTSGGEQYF.

V is TRBV7-9 and J is TRBJ2-5, with 9 bases lining up with TRBD2. This CDR3 has 17 residues. Losses at the gene ends were 1 base for V and 1 base for J; bases not matched to a gene: 7. CDR1 is SEHNR, CDR2 FQNEAQ, per germline (reference sequence). The CDR3, as DNA: TGTGCCAGCAGCTTAGGGGGGCTAGCGGGATCCCAAGAGACCCAGTACTTC. Its translation is CASSLGGLAGSQETQYF.

This sequence joins TRBV14 and TRBJ2-3, with 9 bases matching TRBD2. This CDR3 has 18 residues. With 0 bases clipped from V and 0 bases from J, the junction kept 7 bases outside the gene matches. CDR1 and CDR2 (germline): SGHDN, FVKESK. In nucleotides, the CDR3 is TGTGCCAGCAGCCAAGACCGGAGCGGGGGGATTAGCACAGATACGCAGTATTTT. As protein: CASSQDRSGGISTDTQYF.

J is TRBJ1-1 and V is TRBV7-3; 8 nucleotides line up with TRBD1. Per germline, CDR1 SGHTA and CDR2 FQGTGA. J was trimmed by 6 bases and V by 5 bases; bases with no gene match: 20. CDR3 length equals 18 residues. Written as DNA, the CDR3 is TGTGCCAGCAGCCTTCACCCAGGGGGCGCAGGACGGGGCGCTGAAGCTTTCTTT. As protein: CASSLHPGGAGRGAEAFF.

This clone was found once. This chain connects TRBV11-1 to TRBJ2-5; no clear D. Germline V lookup: CDR1 SGHAT, CDR2 FQDESV (reference sequence). The CDR3 is 13 residues long. Trimming took off 4 bases at V and 1 base at J, with 7 bases between the two ends. DNA for the CDR3: TGTGCCAGCAGCTCCGGGTTCCAAGAGACCCAGTACTTC. It specifies CASSSGFQETQYF.

This chain joins TRBV4-3 and TRBJ2-5; perhaps TRBD2 as D (6 bases). The V end lost 2 bases, the J end lost 4 bases, and 14 bases lay between the germline ends. This CDR3 contains 15 residues. Looked up from germline, CDR1 is LGHNA and CDR2 is YSLEER. The chain's CDR3 is CASSQRTKGRETQYF. Here the CDR3 DNA reads TGCGCCAGCAGCCAACGGACTAAAGGGAGAGAGACCCAGTACTTC.

The rearrangement links TRBV28 to TRBJ1-2, with no clear D. Germline values: CDR1 MDHEN, CDR2 SYDVKM. The CDR3 has 16 residues. Trimming removed 4 bases at V and 8 bases at J, with 23 bases between. CDR3 DNA: TGTGCCAGCAGTTCTCCCCCAACTCCCTCCTCGTTGGGCTACACCTTC. This gives the protein CASSSPPTPSSLGYTF.

This clone has a handful of counts. The CDR3 reads CASSVERGEQYF. The CDR3 coding sequence is TGTGCCAGCAGTGTGGAAAGGGGGGAGCAGTACTTC. This chain joins TRBV6-5 and TRBJ2-7; TRBD1 is a possible D gene (6 bases). This CDR3 is built from 12 residues. The V gene's germline CDR1 is MNHEY and CDR2 SVGAGI. Trimming took off 5 bases at V and 7 bases at J, with 12 bases between the two ends.

The rearrangement uses TRBV6-1 and TRBJ2-4; 7 bases match TRBD2. CDR3 length equals 18 residues. V gave up 1 base and J gave up 7 bases; unmatched junction bases: 16. CDR1 and CDR2 (germline): MNHNS, SASEGT. CDR3 in DNA: TGTGCCAGCAGTGAAGAACTTCCCTCAAGCGGGACGGGGAACATTCAGTACTTC. This translates into CASSEELPSSGTGNIQYF.

In its sample, this clone was seen a few times. V and J are TRBV19 and TRBJ1-6; D may be TRBD1 (5 bases). Trimming cost V 1 base and J 9 bases, with 13 bases left between them. Germline V lookup: CDR1 LNHDA, CDR2 SQIVND (reference sequence). The CDR3 is 15 amino acids. The CDR3 reads CASSIVQAESSPLHF. The CDR3, as DNA: TGTGCCAGTAGTATAGTACAGGCCGAGAGTTCACCCCTCCACTTT. Full variable domain (remainder filled in from reference TRBV19 and TRBJ1-6): DGGITQSPKYLFRKEGQNVTLSCEQNLNHDAMYWYRQDPGQGLRLIYYSQIVNDFQKGDIAEGYSVSREKKESFPLTVTSAQKNPTAFYLCASSIVQAESSPLHFGNGTRLTVT.

The chain recombines TRBV5-1 with TRBJ1-5; TRBD1 agrees at 7 bases. The CDR3 runs to 14 residues. Trimming took 2 bases from V and 2 from J; bases not matched to a gene: 1. Germline V gives CDR1 SGHRS, CDR2 YFSETQ. CDR3 nucleotides: TGCGCCAGCAGCTTAACAGGGGGCAATCAGCCCCAGCATTTT. Translation: CASSLTGGNQPQHF.

This chain connects TRBV6-4 to TRBJ2-6; possibly TRBD2 for D (5 bases). The length of the CDR3 is 15 residues. V dropped 2 bases and J dropped 0 bases, with 5 bases sitting between them. Germline CDR1 reads MRHNA; CDR2 reads SNTAGT. The CDR3 region has the DNA TGTGCCAGCAGTGACGAGGGCTCTGGGGCCAACGTCCTGACTTTC. Amino acid sequence: CASSDEGSGANVLTF.

This clone has only a few counts. This chain connects TRBV28 to TRBJ1-2; D unresolved. The CDR3 covers 11 residues. Germline-derived CDR1 and CDR2 are MDHEN and SYDVKM. V was shortened by 5 bases and J by 7 bases, with 8 bases between the two germline ends. The CDR3 spells CASSAPSGYTF. Written as DNA, the CDR3 is TGTGCCAGCAGTGCCCCTAGTGGCTACACCTTC.

The rearrangement links TRBV5-1 to TRBJ2-3; maybe TRBD1 (6 bases). CDR1 SGHRS and CDR2 YFSETQ come from the germline V gene. V lost 6 bases to trimming and J lost 8 bases, with 25 bases between them. The length of the CDR3 is 16 residues. This CDR3 is CASTEGVGATVGTQYF. CDR3 bases: TGCGCCAGCACCGAGGGGGTTGGGGCCACAGTTGGTACGCAGTATTTT. Filled out from reference TRBV5-1 and TRBJ2-3, the complete variable domain reads KAGVTQTPRYLIKTRGQQVTLSCSPISGHRSVSWYQQTPGQGLQFLFEYFSETQRNKGNFPGRFSGRQFSNSRSEMNVSTLELGDSALYLCASTEGVGATVGTQYFGPGTRLTVL.

The gene calls are TRBV9 and TRBJ2-5, with 16 bases fitting TRBD2. This CDR3 contains 16 residues. The germline CDR1 and CDR2 sequences are SGDLS and YYNGEE. Trimming took 3 bases from V and 5 from J; bases not matched to a gene: 4. Here the CDR3 reads CASSGGLAGGQETQYF. CDR3 DNA sequence: TGTGCCAGCAGCGGGGGACTAGCGGGAGGGCAGGAGACCCAGTACTTC.

The count of this clone is one. The chain joins TRBV5-1 to TRBJ2-3; D may be TRBD2 (5 bases). The V end lost 4 bases, the J end lost 0 bases, and 15 bases lay between the germline ends. CDR3 length: 16 residues. CDR1 SGHRS and CDR2 YFSETQ come from the germline V gene. This CDR3 reads CASSPAAERSTDTQYF. The CDR3, as DNA: TGCGCCAGCAGCCCGGCCGCAGAGCGGAGCACAGATACGCAGTATTTT.

This clone was observed a few times. V and J are TRBV11-3 and TRBJ1-2; possibly TRBD1 for D (5 bases). CDR3 length: 15 amino acids. V lost 6 bases to trimming and J lost 1 base, with 15 bases between them. Per germline, CDR1 SGHNT and CDR2 YENEEA. CDR3 loop: CASSPGGGRNYGYTF. In DNA, the CDR3 is TGTGCCAGCAGTCCTGGGGGGGGTCGTAACTATGGCTACACCTTC.

The chain recombines TRBV5-6 with TRBJ1-5; 11 bases match TRBD1. CDR1 and CDR2 (germline): SGHDT, YYEEEE. V was pared by 1 base and J by 6 bases, with 6 bases of the junction left unmatched. CDR3 length: 16 residues. The CDR3 bases are TGTGCCAGCAGCTTGTATGGACAGGGGGCAAGTCAGCCCCAGCATTTT. This codes for CASSLYGQGASQPQHF.

The chain uses TRBV10-3 and TRBJ1-6, with D perhaps TRBD1 (6 bases). Germline CDR1 reads ENHRY; CDR2 reads SYGVKD. The CDR3 sequence is 15 residues long. Trimming shortened V by 4 bases and J by 9 bases, and 16 bases separated the two germline ends. CDR3 DNA: TGTGCCATCAGTGGGGGGGGGCTCAAGTCTTCACCCCTCCACTTT. This gives the protein CAISGGGLKSSPLHF.

The genes are TRBV5-4 and TRBJ2-2; TRBD2 matches 13 bases. Germline values: CDR1 SGHNT, CDR2 YYREEE (reference sequence). Trimming at V came to 5 bases and at J to 7 bases, leaving 11 bases not matched to a gene. This CDR3 has 17 residues. CDR3 sequence reads: CASSTGTSGAPSGELFF. CDR3 DNA: TGTGCCAGCAGTACCGGGACTAGCGGGGCTCCCAGCGGGGAGCTGTTTTTT.